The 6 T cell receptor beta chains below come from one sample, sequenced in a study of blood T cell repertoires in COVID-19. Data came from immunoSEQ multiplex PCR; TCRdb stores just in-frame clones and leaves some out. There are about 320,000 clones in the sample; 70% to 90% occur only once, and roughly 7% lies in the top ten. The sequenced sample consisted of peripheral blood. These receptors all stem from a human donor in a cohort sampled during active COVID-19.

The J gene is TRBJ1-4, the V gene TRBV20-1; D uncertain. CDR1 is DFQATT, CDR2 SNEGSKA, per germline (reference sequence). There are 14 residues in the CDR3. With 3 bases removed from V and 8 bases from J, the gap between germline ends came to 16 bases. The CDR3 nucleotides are TGCAGTGCTAGTTCGGGTCTTTCTGGGGAAAAACTGTTTTTT. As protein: CSASSGLSGEKLFF.

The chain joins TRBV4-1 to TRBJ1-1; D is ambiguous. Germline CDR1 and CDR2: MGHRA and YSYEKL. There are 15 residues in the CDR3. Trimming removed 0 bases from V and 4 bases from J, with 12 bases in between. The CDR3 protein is CASSQDQPGSTEAFF. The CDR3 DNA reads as TGCGCCAGCAGCCAAGATCAACCGGGAAGCACTGAAGCTTTCTTT.

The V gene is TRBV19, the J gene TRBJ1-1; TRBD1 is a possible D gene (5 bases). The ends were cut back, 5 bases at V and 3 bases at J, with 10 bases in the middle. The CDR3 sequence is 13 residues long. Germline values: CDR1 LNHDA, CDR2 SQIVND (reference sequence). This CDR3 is CASSLRVHTEAFF. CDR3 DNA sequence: TGTGCCAGTAGTCTCAGGGTGCACACTGAAGCTTTCTTT.

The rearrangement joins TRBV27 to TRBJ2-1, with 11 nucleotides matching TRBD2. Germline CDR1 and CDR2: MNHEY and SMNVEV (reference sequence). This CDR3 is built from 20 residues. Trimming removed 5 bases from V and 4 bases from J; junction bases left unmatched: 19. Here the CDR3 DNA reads TGTGCCAGCAGTCCTCGCCGCTGGCTAGCGGGGGGCCGGGGGTACAATGAGCAGTTCTTC. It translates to CASSPRRWLAGGRGYNEQFF.

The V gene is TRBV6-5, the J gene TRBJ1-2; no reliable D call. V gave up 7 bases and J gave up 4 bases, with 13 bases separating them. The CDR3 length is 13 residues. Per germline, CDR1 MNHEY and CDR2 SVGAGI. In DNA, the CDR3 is TGTGCCAGCAAGGGAGACGCGTTCTATGGCTACACCTTC. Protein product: CASKGDAFYGYTF.

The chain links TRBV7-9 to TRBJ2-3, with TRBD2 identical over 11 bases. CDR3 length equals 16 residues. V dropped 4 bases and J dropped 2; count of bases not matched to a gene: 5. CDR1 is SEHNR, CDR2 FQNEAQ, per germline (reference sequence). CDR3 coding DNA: TGTGCCAGCAGCTCCGGGACTAGCGGAGCCACAGATACGCAGTATTTT. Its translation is CASSSGTSGATDTQYF. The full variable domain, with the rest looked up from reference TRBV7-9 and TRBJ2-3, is DTGVSQNPRHKITKRGQNVTFRCDPISEHNRLYWYRQTLGQGPEFLTYFQNEAQLEKSRLLSDRFSAERPKGSFSTLEIQRTEQGDSAMYLCASSSGTSGATDTQYFGPGTRLTVL.